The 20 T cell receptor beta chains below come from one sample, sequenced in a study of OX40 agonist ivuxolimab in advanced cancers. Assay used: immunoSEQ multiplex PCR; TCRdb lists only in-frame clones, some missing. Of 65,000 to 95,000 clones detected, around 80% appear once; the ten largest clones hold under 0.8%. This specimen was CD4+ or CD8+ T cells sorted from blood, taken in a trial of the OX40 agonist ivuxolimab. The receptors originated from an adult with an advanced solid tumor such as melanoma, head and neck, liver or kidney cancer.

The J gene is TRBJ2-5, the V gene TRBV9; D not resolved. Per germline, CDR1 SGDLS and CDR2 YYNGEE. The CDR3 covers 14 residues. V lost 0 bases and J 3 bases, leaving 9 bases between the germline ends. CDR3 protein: CASSVEGLKETQYF. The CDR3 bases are TGTGCCAGCAGCGTAGAGGGATTAAAAGAGACCCAGTACTTC.

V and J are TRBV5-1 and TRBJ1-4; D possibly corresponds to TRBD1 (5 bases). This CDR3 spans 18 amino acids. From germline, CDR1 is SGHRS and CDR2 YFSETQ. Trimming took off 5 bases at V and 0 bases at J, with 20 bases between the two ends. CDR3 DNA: TGCGCCAGCAGGGCCGGAATTTTGGACATCACAACTAATGAAAAACTGTTTTTT. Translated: CASRAGILDITTNEKLFF.

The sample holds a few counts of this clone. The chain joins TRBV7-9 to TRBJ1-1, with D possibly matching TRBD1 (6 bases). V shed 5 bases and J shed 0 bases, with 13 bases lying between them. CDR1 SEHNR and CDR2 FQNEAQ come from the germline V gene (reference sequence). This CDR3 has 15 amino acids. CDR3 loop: CASSPPGQLNTEAFF. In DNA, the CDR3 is TGTGCCAGCAGCCCCCCCGGACAGTTGAACACTGAAGCTTTCTTT.

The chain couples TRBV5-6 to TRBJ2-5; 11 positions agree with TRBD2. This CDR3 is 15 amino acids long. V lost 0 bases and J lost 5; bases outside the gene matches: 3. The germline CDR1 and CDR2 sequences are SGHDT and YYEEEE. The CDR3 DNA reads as TGTGCCAGCAGCTTGGTGGTAGCGGGAGGGGAGACCCAGTACTTC. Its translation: CASSLVVAGGETQYF.

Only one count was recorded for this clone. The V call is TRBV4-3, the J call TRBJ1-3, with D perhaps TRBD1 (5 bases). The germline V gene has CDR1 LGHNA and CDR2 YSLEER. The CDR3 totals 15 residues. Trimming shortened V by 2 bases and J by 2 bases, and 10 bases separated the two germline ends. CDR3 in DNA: TGCGCCAGCAGCCAAATGCCGGGGCCTGGAAACACCATATATTTT. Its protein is CASSQMPGPGNTIYF.

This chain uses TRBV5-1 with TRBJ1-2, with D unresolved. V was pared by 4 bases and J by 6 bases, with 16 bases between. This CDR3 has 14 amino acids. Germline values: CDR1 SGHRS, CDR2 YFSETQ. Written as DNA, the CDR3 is TGCGCCAGCAGCCCTGAAGAGGGTAGGAATGGCTACACCTTC. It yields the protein CASSPEEGRNGYTF.

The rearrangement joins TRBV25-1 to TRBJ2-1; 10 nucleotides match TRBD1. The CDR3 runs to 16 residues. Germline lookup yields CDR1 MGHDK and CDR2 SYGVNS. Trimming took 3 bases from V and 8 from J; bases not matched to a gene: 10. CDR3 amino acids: CASSDSPGQGSDEQFF. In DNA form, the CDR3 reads TGTGCCAGCAGTGATTCGCCGGGACAGGGGAGTGATGAGCAGTTCTTC.

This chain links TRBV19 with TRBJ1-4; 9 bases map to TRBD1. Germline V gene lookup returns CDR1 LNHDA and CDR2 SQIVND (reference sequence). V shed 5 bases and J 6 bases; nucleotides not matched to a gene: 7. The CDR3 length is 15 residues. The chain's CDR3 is CASSPTRTGDEKLFF. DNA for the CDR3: TGTGCCAGTAGTCCCACCAGGACAGGGGATGAAAAACTGTTTTTT.

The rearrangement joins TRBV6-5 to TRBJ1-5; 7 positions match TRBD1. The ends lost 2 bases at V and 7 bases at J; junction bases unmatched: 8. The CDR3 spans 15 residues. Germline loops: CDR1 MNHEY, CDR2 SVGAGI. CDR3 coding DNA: TGTGCCAGCAGTTACCGGCCCACAGGGGACCAGCCCCAGCATTTT. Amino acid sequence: CASSYRPTGDQPQHF.

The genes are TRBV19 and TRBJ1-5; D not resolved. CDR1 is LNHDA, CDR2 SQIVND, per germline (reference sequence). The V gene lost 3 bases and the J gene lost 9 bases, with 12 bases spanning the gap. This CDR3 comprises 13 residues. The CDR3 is CASSMALPRPQHF. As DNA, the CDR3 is TGTGCCAGTAGTATGGCGCTTCCTCGGCCCCAGCATTTT.

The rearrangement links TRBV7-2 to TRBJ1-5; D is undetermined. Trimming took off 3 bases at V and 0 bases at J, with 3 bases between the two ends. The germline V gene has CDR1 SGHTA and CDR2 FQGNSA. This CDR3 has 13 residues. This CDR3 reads CASSFSSNQPQHF. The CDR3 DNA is TGTGCCAGCAGCTTCTCTAGCAATCAGCCCCAGCATTTT.

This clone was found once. The CDR3 sequence: CASSLRLVGSHEQYF. The CDR3 DNA reads as TGTGCCAGCAGCCTCCGACTAGTGGGTTCGCATGAGCAGTACTTC. The V gene is TRBV7-8, the J gene TRBJ2-7; a possible D gene is TRBD2 (6 bases). The CDR3 runs 15 residues. The V gene's germline CDR1 is SGHVS and CDR2 FQNEAQ. V lost 5 bases, J lost 7 bases, and 21 bases lay in between.

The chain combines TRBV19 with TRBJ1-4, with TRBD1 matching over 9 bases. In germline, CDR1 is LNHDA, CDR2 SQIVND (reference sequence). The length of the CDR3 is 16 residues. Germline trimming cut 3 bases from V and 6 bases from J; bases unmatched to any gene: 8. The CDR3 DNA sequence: TGTGCCAGTAGTATTCGAACAGGGGGCAGGGATGAAAAACTGTTTTTT. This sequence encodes CASSIRTGGRDEKLFF.

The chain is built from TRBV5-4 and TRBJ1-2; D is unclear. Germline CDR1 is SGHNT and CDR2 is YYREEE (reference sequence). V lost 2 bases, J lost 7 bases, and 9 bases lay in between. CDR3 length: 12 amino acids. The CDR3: CASSFEGRGYTF. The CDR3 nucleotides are TGTGCCAGCAGCTTCGAGGGTCGTGGCTACACCTTC.

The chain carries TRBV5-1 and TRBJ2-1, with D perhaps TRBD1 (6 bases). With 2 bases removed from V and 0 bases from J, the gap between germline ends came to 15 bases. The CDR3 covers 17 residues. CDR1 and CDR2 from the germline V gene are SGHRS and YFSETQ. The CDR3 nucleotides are TGCGCCAGCAGCTTCCGGACAGCACCGAGCTCCTACAATGAGCAGTTCTTC. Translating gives CASSFRTAPSSYNEQFF.

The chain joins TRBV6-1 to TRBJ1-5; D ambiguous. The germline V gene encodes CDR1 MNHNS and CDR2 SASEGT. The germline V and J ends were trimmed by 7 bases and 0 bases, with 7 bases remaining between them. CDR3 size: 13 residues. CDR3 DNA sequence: TGTGCCAGCATGAAAGTTAGCAATCAGCCCCAGCATTTT. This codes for CASMKVSNQPQHF.

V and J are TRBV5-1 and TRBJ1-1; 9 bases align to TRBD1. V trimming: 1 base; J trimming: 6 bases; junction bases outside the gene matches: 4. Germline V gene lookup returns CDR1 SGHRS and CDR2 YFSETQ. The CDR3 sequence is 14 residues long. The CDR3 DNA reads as TGCGCCAGCAGCTTGATCGGACAGGGGCCTGAAGCTTTCTTT. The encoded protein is CASSLIGQGPEAFF.

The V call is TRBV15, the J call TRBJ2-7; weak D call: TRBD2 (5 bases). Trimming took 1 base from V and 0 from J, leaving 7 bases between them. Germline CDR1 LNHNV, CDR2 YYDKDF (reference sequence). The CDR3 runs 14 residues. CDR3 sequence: CATSRVGSSYEQYF. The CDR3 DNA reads TGTGCCACCAGCAGAGTTGGGAGCTCCTACGAGCAGTACTTC.

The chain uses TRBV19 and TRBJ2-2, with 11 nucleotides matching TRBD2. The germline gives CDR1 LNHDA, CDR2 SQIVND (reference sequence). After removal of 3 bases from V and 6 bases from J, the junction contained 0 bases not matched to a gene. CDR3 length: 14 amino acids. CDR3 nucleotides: TGTGCCAGTAGTATGACTAGCGGGGCCGGGGAGCTGTTTTTT. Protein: CASSMTSGAGELFF.

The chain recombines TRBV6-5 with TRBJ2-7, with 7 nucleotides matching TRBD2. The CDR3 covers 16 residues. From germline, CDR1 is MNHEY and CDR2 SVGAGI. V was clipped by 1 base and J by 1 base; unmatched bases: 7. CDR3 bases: TGTGCCAGCAGTTACTTCCCTAGCGGAGTGTCCTACGAGCAGTACTTC. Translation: CASSYFPSGVSYEQYF.